The 17 T cell receptor beta chains below come from one sample, sequenced in a study of beta chain features in type 1 diabetes. The authors reverse transcribed all of the isolated RNA, so sequencing captured expressed TCRB transcripts. Generated by immunoSEQ multiplex PCR, the TCRdb table keeps only in-frame clones and is missing some. The data show roughly 300,000 clones, 14% seen once. The sequencing input was central memory CD4+ T cells from blood. The receptor set was obtained from a man aged 30-40 years in good health.

This clone was observed a few times. The J gene is TRBJ1-1, the V gene TRBV5-4; D call uncertain. The CDR3 totals 14 residues. The V gene's germline CDR1 is SGHNT and CDR2 YYREEE (reference sequence). V lost 3 bases, J lost 8 bases, and 17 bases lay in between. Here the CDR3 DNA reads TGTGCCAGCAGCTCAAAAACGGCTACCAGAGAAGCTTTCTTT. Translation: CASSSKTATREAFF.

As to this clone: Additional DNA sequences in this sample encode the identical CDR3. This chain uses TRBV28 with TRBJ1-2; unclear D gene. Germline V gene lookup returns CDR1 MDHEN and CDR2 SYDVKM. The CDR3 consists of 11 residues. Between the trimmed V and J ends, which lost 6 bases and 5 bases, there was a span of 7 bases. The CDR3 is CASRLGYGYTF. In nucleotides, the CDR3 is TGTGCCAGCAGATTGGGGTATGGCTACACCTTC.

The chain has TRBV10-3 and TRBJ1-2, with unresolved D. V was shortened by 4 bases and J by 5 bases, with 8 bases between the two germline ends. Per germline, CDR1 ENHRY and CDR2 SYGVKD. The CDR3 is 12 residues long. In DNA, the CDR3 is TGTGCCATCAGTGGAACTTCATATGGCTACACCTTC. The encoded protein is CAISGTSYGYTF.

V gene TRBV18 combines with J gene TRBJ1-3; no clear D gene. Trimming removed 3 bases at V and 0 bases at J, with 15 bases between. The CDR3 is 17 residues long. Germline CDR1 is KGHSH and CDR2 is LQKENI. The CDR3, as DNA: TGTGCCAGCTCACCCACGGGTCTCTCCAACTCTGGAAACACCATATATTTT. Translation gives CASSPTGLSNSGNTIYF.

This clone was counted a few times. This chain links TRBV6-5 with TRBJ2-1, with TRBD2 matching 9 bases. There are 13 residues in the CDR3. With V trimmed by 6 bases and J by 3 bases, 0 bases remained unmatched. Germline CDR1 is MNHEY and CDR2 is SVGAGI. The CDR3 is CASRLAGYNEQFF. The CDR3 nucleotides are TGTGCCAGCAGACTAGCGGGCTACAATGAGCAGTTCTTC.

V is TRBV11-2 and J is TRBJ1-6, with a tentative D call TRBD1 (6 bases). Germline values: CDR1 SGHAT, CDR2 FQNNGV. The CDR3 is made up of 15 amino acids. V lost 1 base and J 9 bases, leaving 13 bases between the germline ends. CDR3 nucleotides: TGTGCCAGCAGCTTAGGTCCACAGGGTAGTTCACCCCTCCACTTT. This sequence encodes CASSLGPQGSSPLHF.

This clone was counted between two and nine times. Distinct nucleotide sequences in the sample also encode this CDR3. V and J are TRBV11-2 and TRBJ2-5; D uncertain. Germline V gene data show CDR1 as SGHAT and CDR2 as FQNNGV. This CDR3 has 13 amino acids. Trimming removed 5 bases from V and 2 bases from J, with 9 bases in between. CDR3 sequence reads: CASSPRAQETQYF. Written as DNA, the CDR3 is TGTGCCAGCAGCCCTAGGGCACAAGAGACCCAGTACTTC.

CDR3 amino acids: CASSKGTGACNEQFF. The CDR3 DNA reads as TGTGCCAGCAGCAAGGGGACAGGGGCGTGCAATGAGCAGTTCTTC. The rearrangement uses TRBV21-1 and TRBJ2-1; the table gives TRBD1 as D, unverified against the DNA. TRBV21-1 is a recognized pseudogene. This CDR3 has 15 residues.

In its sample, this clone was seen a few times. This chain joins TRBV6-5 and TRBJ2-1, with D perhaps TRBD1 (6 bases). This CDR3 spans 15 amino acids. The germline gives CDR1 MNHEY, CDR2 SVGAGI. Trimming took 2 bases from V and 7 from J, leaving 15 bases between them. CDR3 loop: CASSYQLRQANEQFF. In DNA, the CDR3 is TGTGCCAGCAGTTACCAACTCAGACAGGCAAATGAGCAGTTCTTC.

CDR3 sequence (DNA): TGTGCCAGCACCGACAGGGGTTGGTATGGCTACACCTTC. It translates to CASTDRGWYGYTF. The chain employs TRBV6-1 and TRBJ1-2; 8 bases are a match to TRBD1. The trim removed 7 bases at V and 5 bases at J, leaving 6 bases unmatched. Germline CDR1 MNHNS, CDR2 SASEGT. This CDR3 has 13 amino acids.

This rearrangement joins TRBV7-9 to TRBJ1-3, with 7 bases fitting TRBD1. V lost 6 bases, J lost 1 base, and 0 bases stayed unmatched. CDR1 SEHNR and CDR2 FQNEAQ come from the germline V gene (reference sequence). This CDR3 comprises 13 residues. CDR3 residues: CASRQGSGNTIYF. DNA of the CDR3: TGTGCCAGCAGACAGGGGTCTGGAAACACCATATATTTT.

A remark on this clone: A junction end diverges from the germline sequence, so it may reflect a read error. The chain couples TRBV7-2 to TRBJ1-1; the D gene is possibly TRBD1 (5 bases). The CDR3 covers 14 residues. CDR1 and CDR2 (germline): SGHTA, FQGNSA. CDR3 loop: CASSRNQGNTEAFF. The CDR3 DNA sequence: TGCGCCAGCAGCCGAAACCAGGGGAACACTGAAGCTTTCTTT.

In this sample, this clone turned up a few times. The chain uses TRBV2 and TRBJ1-2; a possible D gene is TRBD1 (5 bases). The CDR3 has 13 residues. V dropped 5 bases and J dropped 2 bases, with 9 bases sitting between them. Germline V CDR1 and CDR2: SNHLY, FYNNEI. The CDR3 spells CASSLTENYGYTF. The CDR3 DNA follows: TGTGCCAGCAGTTTGACAGAAAACTATGGCTACACCTTC.

By share of the sample, this clone is medium-sized (0.01 to 0.1%). The chain joins TRBV14 to TRBJ2-5; possibly TRBD1 for D (6 bases). The germline CDR1 and CDR2 sequences are SGHDN and FVKESK. This CDR3 has 14 residues. Trimming took 4 bases from V and 7 from J, leaving 16 bases between them. CDR3 in DNA: TGTGCCAGCAGCCCTTCACAGGGCTTCGGGACCCAGTACTTC. Residues: CASSPSQGFGTQYF.

This clone turned up a few times. The rearrangement links TRBV27 to TRBJ1-1; D gene ambiguous. Germline CDR1 MNHEY, CDR2 SMNVEV (reference sequence). This CDR3 region has 14 residues. Trimming cost V 6 bases and J 0 bases, with 11 bases left between them. This CDR3 reads CASRPSRMNTEAFF. The CDR3 nucleotides are TGTGCCAGCAGGCCAAGTAGGATGAACACTGAAGCTTTCTTT.

The chain employs TRBV10-3 and TRBJ2-2, with 10 bases matching TRBD2. Germline V CDR1 and CDR2: ENHRY, SYGVKD. The CDR3 extends over 16 amino acids. V gave up 2 bases and J gave up 5 bases; unmatched junction bases: 5. Here the CDR3 reads CAISETSGVLTGELFF. The CDR3 DNA reads TGTGCCATCAGTGAGACTAGCGGGGTTTTGACCGGGGAGCTGTTTTTT.

CDR3 DNA sequence: TGTGCCTGGAGAGGTGACACTGAAGCTTTCTTT. This gives the protein CAWRGDTEAFF. The gene calls are TRBV30 and TRBJ1-1, with no clear D. Germline V gene lookup returns CDR1 GTSNPN and CDR2 SVGIG (reference sequence). Deletions cut 3 bases from V and 3 bases from J, with 5 bases between. The CDR3 is 11 residues long.